The 5 T cell receptor beta chains below all came from one sample that was sequenced in a study of shared clonotypes between healthy human individuals. Assay used: immunoSEQ multiplex PCR; TCRdb lists only in-frame clones, some missing. The table has 450,000 to 500,000 clones, 70% to 85% seen once; the top ten hold approximately 12%. Specimen: PBMCs. The receptors derive from a woman aged 40 to 50 in good health. Some clones in this sample may be carry-over from other donors' samples.

The rearrangement links TRBV6-6 to TRBJ1-5; TRBD1 agrees at 7 bases. The CDR3 spans 16 residues. Trimming at V came to 2 bases and at J to 3 bases, leaving 7 bases not matched to a gene. Looked up from germline, CDR1 is MNHNY and CDR2 is SVGAGI (reference sequence). The chain's CDR3 is CASSYEPGQINQPQHF. DNA of the CDR3: TGTGCCAGCAGTTACGAACCGGGACAGATCAATCAGCCCCAGCATTTT.

This chain uses TRBV7-3 with TRBJ2-2; 8 bases agree with TRBD2. Germline V gene lookup returns CDR1 SGHTA and CDR2 FQGTGA. The ends lost 1 base at V and 7 bases at J; junction bases unmatched: 11. The CDR3 spans 17 residues. The CDR3 sequence: CASSLMGVAGLNGELFF. CDR3 bases: TGTGCCAGCAGCTTAATGGGGGTAGCGGGATTGAACGGGGAGCTGTTTTTT. The variable domain in full, with the rest retrieved from reference TRBV7-3 and TRBJ2-2, is GAGVSQTPSNKVTEKGKYVELRCDPISGHTALYWYRQSLGQGPEFLIYFQGTGAADDSGLPNDRFFAVRPEGSVSTLKIQRTERGDSAVYLCASSLMGVAGLNGELFFGEGSRLTVL.

This clone has at least ten counts. The identical CDR3 is also encoded by other nucleotide sequences in the sample. This rearrangement joins TRBV30 to TRBJ1-5; D gene uncertain. The CDR3 is made up of 14 amino acids. Germline CDR1 is GTSNPN and CDR2 is SVGIG (reference sequence). Trimming left V 2 bases short and J 5 bases short, with 13 bases between. CDR3 coding DNA: TGTGCCTGGAGTAACGGGGTGGGAGATCAGCCCCAGCATTTT. Translated: CAWSNGVGDQPQHF.

V is TRBV29-1 and J is TRBJ1-2; no reliable D call. This CDR3 contains 12 residues. Germline values: CDR1 SQVTM, CDR2 ANQGSEA. Trimming left V 4 bases short and J 5 bases short, with 11 bases between. The CDR3 DNA is TGCAGCGTTGGTTCCGGGTTATATGGCTACACCTTC. Its translation is CSVGSGLYGYTF.

The V gene is TRBV11-2, the J gene TRBJ2-3, with D perhaps matching TRBD2 (6 bases). The germline V gene encodes CDR1 SGHAT and CDR2 FQNNGV. The CDR3 loop spans 16 amino acids. Trimming pared 6 bases from V and 5 bases from J, leaving 21 bases between. CDR3 nucleotide sequence: TGTGCCAGCAGGAAACCGGGAGCCGGGAGAGGAGATACGCAGTATTTT. Translation gives CASRKPGAGRGDTQYF.